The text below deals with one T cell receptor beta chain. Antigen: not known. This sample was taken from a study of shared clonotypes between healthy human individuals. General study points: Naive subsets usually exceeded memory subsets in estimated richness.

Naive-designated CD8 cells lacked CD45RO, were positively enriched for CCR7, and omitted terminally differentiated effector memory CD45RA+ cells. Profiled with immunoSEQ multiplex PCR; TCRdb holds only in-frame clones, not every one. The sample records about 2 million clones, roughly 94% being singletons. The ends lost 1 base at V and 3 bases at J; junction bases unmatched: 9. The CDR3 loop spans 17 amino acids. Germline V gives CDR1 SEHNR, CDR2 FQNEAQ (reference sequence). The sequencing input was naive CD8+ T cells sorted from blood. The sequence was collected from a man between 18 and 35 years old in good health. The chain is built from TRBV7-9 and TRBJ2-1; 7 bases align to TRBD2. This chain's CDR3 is CASSLGDGGRYYNEQFF. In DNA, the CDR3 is TGTGCCAGCAGCTTAGGGGACGGCGGGAGATACTACAATGAGCAGTTCTTC.